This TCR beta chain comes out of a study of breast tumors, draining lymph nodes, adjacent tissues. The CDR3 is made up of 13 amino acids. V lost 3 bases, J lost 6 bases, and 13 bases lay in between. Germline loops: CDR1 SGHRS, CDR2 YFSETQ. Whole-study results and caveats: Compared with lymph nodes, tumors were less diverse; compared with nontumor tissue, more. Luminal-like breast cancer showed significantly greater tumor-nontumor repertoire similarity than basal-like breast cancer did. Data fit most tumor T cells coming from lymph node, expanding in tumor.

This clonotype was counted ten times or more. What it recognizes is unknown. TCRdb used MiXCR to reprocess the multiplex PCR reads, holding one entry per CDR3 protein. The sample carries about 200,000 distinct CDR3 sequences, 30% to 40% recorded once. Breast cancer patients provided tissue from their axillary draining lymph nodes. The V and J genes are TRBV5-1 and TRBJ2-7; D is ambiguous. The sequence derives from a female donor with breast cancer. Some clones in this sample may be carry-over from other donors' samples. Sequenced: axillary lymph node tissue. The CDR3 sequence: CASSYSEAREQYF. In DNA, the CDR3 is TGCGCCAGCAGCTACAGTGAAGCCCGCGAGCAGTACTTC.